Each of the 19 T cell receptor beta chains below was sequenced from the same sample in a study of spatial heterogeneity in lung cancer. One entry per CDR3 protein results from TCRdb running MiXCR on the 5' RACE reads. The data show about 10,000 distinct CDR3 sequences, roughly 5.5% seen once. This sample's time point: sample taken at primary tumor resection. Whole RNA, which was extracted from tumor, nontumor lung tissue or frozen PBMC, was sequenced without any cell sorting. This specimen was PBMCs, taken at surgery. These TCRs come from a male donor with early-stage non-small cell lung cancer.

Only a few counts were recorded for this clonotype. The chain has TRBV7-9 and TRBJ2-7; 9 bases fit TRBD2. The germline V gene encodes CDR1 SEHNR and CDR2 FQNEAQ (reference sequence). Trimming removed 7 bases from V and 4 bases from J; junction bases left unmatched: 17. This CDR3 has 17 amino acids. Here the CDR3 DNA reads TGTGCCAGCATCCCGACCAGGGGTAGCGGGAGCGGTTACGAGCAGTACTTC. Its protein is CASIPTRGSGSGYEQYF.

The sample holds many counts of this clonotype. The V gene is TRBV29-1, the J gene TRBJ2-2; D possibly uses TRBD1 or TRBD2 (6 bases each). This CDR3 comprises 15 residues. Germline V gene lookup returns CDR1 SQVTM and CDR2 ANQGSEA. V was pared by 4 bases and J by 0 bases, with 12 bases between. The CDR3 loop reads CSVGQGTPNTGELFF. CDR3 in DNA: TGCAGCGTTGGTCAGGGGACTCCGAACACCGGGGAGCTGTTTTTT.

This clonotype has at least ten counts. This chain joins TRBV20-1 and TRBJ2-7; TRBD2 might be the D (6 bases). The CDR3 extends over 13 amino acids. The V end was cut by 6 bases, the J end by 6 bases, with 18 bases between. Germline CDR1 reads DFQATT; CDR2 reads SNEGSKA (reference sequence). The DNA of the CDR3 is TGCAGTGCCAGGGCGGGACTTGAGTTCGAGCAGTACTTC. Translated, it gives CSARAGLEFEQYF.

This clonotype was picked up many times. This chain joins TRBV7-8 and TRBJ2-1, with 7 positions matching TRBD2. After removal of 4 bases from V and 4 bases from J, the junction contained 10 bases not matched to a gene. Looked up from germline, CDR1 is SGHVS and CDR2 is FQNEAQ. The CDR3 length is 16 residues. The CDR3 sequence is CASSSRLAAGYNEQFF. The CDR3 DNA reads as TGTGCCAGCAGCTCTCGACTAGCTGCGGGTTACAATGAGCAGTTCTTC.

This chain links TRBV2 with TRBJ1-2, with 8 positions matching TRBD1. CDR3 length equals 13 residues. Germline V lookup: CDR1 SNHLY, CDR2 FYNNEI. Trimming at V came to 7 bases and at J to 6 bases, leaving 7 bases not matched to a gene. CDR3 loop: CASNGQGRDGYTF. The CDR3 nucleotides are TGTGCCAGCAACGGACAGGGAAGAGATGGCTACACCTTC.

This clonotype has a count of ten or more. The V and J genes are TRBV6-5 and TRBJ1-6, with 10 bases that match TRBD1. This CDR3 has 21 amino acids. Trimming at V came to 4 bases and at J to 0 bases, leaving 15 bases not matched to a gene. Germline V gene data show CDR1 as MNHEY and CDR2 as SVGAGI. The CDR3 protein is CASSFHRDRGPPSSYNSPLHF. For the CDR3, the DNA is TGTGCCAGCAGTTTCCACCGGGACAGGGGACCTCCAAGCTCCTATAATTCACCCCTCCACTTT.

The table lists this clonotype with many counts. The gene calls are TRBV20-1 and TRBJ1-5, with D perhaps matching TRBD1 (6 bases). The V end was cut by 5 bases, the J end by 5 bases, with 19 bases between. The CDR3 totals 15 residues. Germline values: CDR1 DFQATT, CDR2 SNEGSKA (reference sequence). This CDR3 is CSALPGGGMYQPQHF. The CDR3 region has the DNA TGCAGTGCTCTCCCGGGAGGGGGGATGTATCAGCCCCAGCATTTT.

This clonotype was recorded a few times. The chain links TRBV27 to TRBJ1-2, with no clear D. V lost 6 bases to trimming and J lost 0 bases, with 8 bases between them. The CDR3 spans 13 residues. Germline CDR1 is MNHEY and CDR2 is SMNVEV (reference sequence). CDR3: CASRVKPNYGYTF. The CDR3 coding sequence is TGTGCCAGCAGAGTAAAACCTAACTATGGCTACACCTTC.

This clonotype appeared many times. The gene calls are TRBV19 and TRBJ2-3; D gene unclear. V lost 6 bases and J 6 bases, leaving 7 bases between the germline ends. The CDR3 runs 11 residues. Germline V gene lookup returns CDR1 LNHDA and CDR2 SQIVND (reference sequence). For the CDR3, the DNA is TGTGCCAGTAGGCTCGGGGATACGCAGTATTTT. This codes for CASRLGDTQYF.

In this sample, this clonotype turned up many times. The chain carries TRBV7-3 and TRBJ2-5; maybe TRBD2 (6 bases). Trimming removed 2 bases at V and 5 bases at J, with 9 bases between. This CDR3 has 13 amino acids. Germline CDR1 is SGHTA and CDR2 is FQGTGA. In DNA, the CDR3 is TGTGCCAGCAGCTTAGCGGGGCGGGAGACCCAGTACTTC. This encodes CASSLAGRETQYF.

This clonotype was counted ten times or more. The CDR3 region is CASSASGTLNTGELFF. In nucleotides, the CDR3 is TGTGCCAGCAGCGCGTCCGGGACACTGAACACCGGGGAGCTGTTTTTT. V gene TRBV9 combines with J gene TRBJ2-2; a possible D gene is TRBD1 (6 bases). CDR1 and CDR2 from the germline V gene are SGDLS and YYNGEE. The CDR3 loop spans 16 amino acids. Trimming removed 3 bases from V and 1 base from J, with 13 bases in between.

This clonotype was observed many times. J is TRBJ2-1 and V is TRBV19; D call uncertain. CDR1 and CDR2 from the germline V gene are LNHDA and SQIVND (reference sequence). V lost 4 bases, J lost 7 bases, and 14 bases lay in between. There are 14 residues in the CDR3. The CDR3 loop is CASSTRLAGNEQFF. DNA for the CDR3: TGTGCCAGTAGTACCCGGCTGGCCGGGAATGAGCAGTTCTTC.

The V call is TRBV3-1, the J call TRBJ2-7; D is undetermined. Germline V CDR1 and CDR2: LGHDT, YNNKEL (reference sequence). CDR3 size: 11 residues. Trimming took 1 base from V and 2 from J, leaving 0 bases between them. The CDR3 protein is CASSQAYEQYF. In DNA form, the CDR3 reads TGTGCCAGCAGCCAAGCCTACGAGCAGTACTTC.

This clonotype is medium-sized in the sample. The gene calls are TRBV20-1 and TRBJ2-5; 7 nucleotides align to TRBD2. The J segment lost 1 base and the V segment lost 4 bases, leaving 6 bases of the junction unmatched. The CDR3 extends over 14 amino acids. The germline V gene encodes CDR1 DFQATT and CDR2 SNEGSKA (reference sequence). CDR3 DNA: TGCAGTGCTAAAGCGGGGATCTTCCAAGAGACCCAGTACTTC. This translates into CSAKAGIFQETQYF.

By share, this clonotype counts as medium-sized. The V and J genes are TRBV6-5 and TRBJ2-3; 8 bases agree with TRBD2. The CDR3 covers 16 residues. Germline V gene data show CDR1 as MNHEY and CDR2 as SVGAGI. V lost 2 bases and J lost 5; bases outside the gene matches: 9. The CDR3, as DNA: TGTGCCAGCAGTTACCCTGCGGGGGGCAAAGGAGATACGCAGTATTTT. This encodes CASSYPAGGKGDTQYF.

This clonotype was picked up many times. The chain recombines TRBV6-2 or TRBV6-3 with TRBJ1-2; 7 positions match TRBD1. The V and J ends lost 5 bases and 4 bases, in that order; junction bases with no gene match: 4. This CDR3 region has 13 residues. Germline V gene lookup returns CDR1 MNHEY and CDR2 SVGEGT. DNA for the CDR3: TGTGCCAGCAGTCCGGGACAGTTCTATGGCTACACCTTC. This gives the protein CASSPGQFYGYTF.

This clonotype was seen at least ten times. This chain connects TRBV20-1 to TRBJ2-7; 9 bases agree with TRBD2. The CDR3 loop spans 13 amino acids. V dropped 2 bases and J dropped 3; count of bases not matched to a gene: 2. Per the germline V gene, CDR1 is DFQATT and CDR2 is SNEGSKA (reference sequence). The CDR3 here is CSARLSGSYEQYF. The CDR3 bases are TGCAGTGCTAGACTTAGCGGGAGCTACGAGCAGTACTTC.

This clonotype appeared many times. The rearrangement joins TRBV18 to TRBJ1-4; 7 positions match TRBD1. Germline CDR1 is KGHSH and CDR2 is LQKENI. The V gene end was trimmed by 6 bases and the J gene end by 5 bases; junction bases not matched to a gene: 12. The CDR3 spans 16 residues. The CDR3 bases are TGTGCCAGCTCGCGCGCTACAGGGGCGGGCAATGAAAAACTGTTTTTT. Translating gives CASSRATGAGNEKLFF.

This clonotype was recorded a few times. This chain connects TRBV27 to TRBJ2-7; unclear D gene. The CDR3 totals 14 residues. Germline-derived CDR1 and CDR2 are MNHEY and SMNVEV (reference sequence). The ends were cut back, 0 bases at V and 2 bases at J, with 8 bases in the middle. CDR3: CASSLSIGPYEQYF. CDR3 DNA: TGTGCCAGCAGTTTATCCATTGGGCCCTACGAGCAGTACTTC.